What follows are 22 T cell receptor beta chains derived from one specimen sequenced in a study of blood T cell repertoires in COVID-19. Profiling relied on immunoSEQ multiplex PCR, and the TCRdb table lists in-frame clones only, not all of them. The table shows 90,000 to 100,000 clones, with approximately 90% occurring only once. Source material: peripheral blood. These receptors came from a man in his fifties or sixties with acute or convalescent COVID-19.

The chain employs TRBV30 and TRBJ1-2; 7 nucleotides agree with TRBD1. Germline assignment: CDR1 GTSNPN and CDR2 SVGIG (reference sequence). V trimming: 7 bases; J trimming: 2 bases; junction bases outside the gene matches: 4. The CDR3 consists of 12 residues. The CDR3: CAYSTGNYGYTF. In DNA, the CDR3 is TGTGCCTATTCGACAGGGAACTATGGCTACACCTTC.

The table lists this clone with a few counts. J is TRBJ1-1 and V is TRBV30; no clear D gene. V was shortened by 1 base and J by 0 bases, with 9 bases between the two germline ends. This CDR3 is 14 amino acids long. The germline CDR1 and CDR2 sequences are GTSNPN and SVGIG (reference sequence). This CDR3 reads CAWSGALMNTEAFF. CDR3 nucleotide sequence: TGTGCCTGGAGTGGGGCGCTGATGAACACTGAAGCTTTCTTT.

The rearrangement joins TRBV18 to TRBJ2-5; TRBD2 might be the D (5 bases). CDR1 KGHSH and CDR2 LQKENI come from the germline V gene. The CDR3 totals 14 residues. V was cut by 3 bases and J by 3 bases, with 11 bases left in between. CDR3 in DNA: TGTGCCAGCTCACCCTCGACCGGGGAAGAGACCCAGTACTTC. This translates into CASSPSTGEETQYF.

The CDR3 loop is CASSTRDRGYNYGYTF. As DNA, the CDR3 is TGTGCCAGCAGTACCCGGGACAGGGGATATAACTATGGCTACACCTTC. The chain is built from TRBV6-6 and TRBJ1-2; 10 positions match TRBD1. The trim removed 5 bases at V and 1 base at J, leaving 7 bases unmatched. The CDR3 totals 16 residues. Germline loops: CDR1 MNHNY, CDR2 SVGAGI (reference sequence).

The rearrangement uses TRBV11-2 and TRBJ2-7, with 8 nucleotides matching TRBD1. The CDR3 runs to 16 residues. Per germline, CDR1 SGHAT and CDR2 FQNNGV. V lost 4 bases and J lost 3; bases outside the gene matches: 11. The CDR3 bases are TGTGCCAGCAGCTCAGGCCGGGACAGGTTTAACTACGAGCAGTACTTC. It specifies CASSSGRDRFNYEQYF.

DNA for the CDR3: TGTGCCAGCAGCCCCCGAGCGGGAGCGGGAAACGGTGAGCAGTTCTTC. Protein product: CASSPRAGAGNGEQFF. This sequence joins TRBV13 and TRBJ2-1, with 8 bases matching TRBD2. This CDR3 comprises 16 residues. With V trimmed by 5 bases and J by 9 bases, 15 bases remained unmatched. CDR1 is PRHDT and CDR2 is FYEKMQ in the germline V gene (reference sequence). The variable domain in full, completed from reference TRBV13 and TRBJ2-1, reads AAGVIQSPRHLIKEKRETATLKCYPIPRHDTVYWYQQGPGQDPQFLISFYEKMQSDKGSIPDRFSAQQFSDYHSELNMSSLELGDSALYFCASSPRAGAGNGEQFFGPGTRLTVL.

This clone was seen just once. The rearrangement uses TRBV11-2 and TRBJ2-1; 12 bases map to TRBD2. CDR1 SGHAT and CDR2 FQNNGV come from the germline V gene. J lost 4 bases, V lost 6 bases, and 13 bases had no gene match. This CDR3 spans 18 amino acids. The CDR3 nucleotides read TGTGCCAGCAGAGGACTAGCGGGAACCCTAAACGATTACAATGAGCAGTTCTTC. Amino acids: CASRGLAGTLNDYNEQFF.

V is TRBV13 and J is TRBJ2-7; D not resolved. Trimming removed 3 bases at V and 2 bases at J, with 8 bases between. This CDR3 is built from 13 residues. Germline CDR1 and CDR2: PRHDT and FYEKMQ (reference sequence). CDR3 sequence (DNA): TGTGCCAGCAGCTTTTTCAGGACCTACGAGCAGTACTTC. Encoded protein: CASSFFRTYEQYF.

The chain couples TRBV29-1 to TRBJ2-1, with TRBD2 identical over 11 bases. The CDR3 has 15 residues. V lost 6 bases and J lost 7; bases outside the gene matches: 11. CDR1 is SQVTM and CDR2 is ANQGSEA in the germline V gene. As DNA, the CDR3 is TGCAGCGTCCCTCCTTTAGCGGGAGGGCGGAATGAGCAGTTCTTC. Translation gives CSVPPLAGGRNEQFF.

The rearrangement uses TRBV24-1 and TRBJ1-1; maybe TRBD1 (6 bases). Germline CDR1 KGHDR, CDR2 SFDVKD. V was clipped by 4 bases and J by 5 bases, with 16 bases between them. This CDR3 is built from 15 residues. The CDR3 sequence: CATSEGGFRGTEAFF. The CDR3 bases are TGTGCCACCAGTGAAGGGGGTTTTCGCGGGACTGAAGCTTTCTTT.

V usage is TRBV5-1 and J usage is TRBJ2-5; 10 bases match TRBD1. V was pared by 4 bases and J by 5 bases, with 11 bases of the junction left unmatched. Germline lookup yields CDR1 SGHRS and CDR2 YFSETQ. This CDR3 contains 16 residues. In DNA form, the CDR3 reads TGCGCCAGCAGCCCGTTTCGACAGGGGGCAAGGGAGACCCAGTACTTC. This translates into CASSPFRQGARETQYF.

The chain uses TRBV9 and TRBJ2-7; 9 bases fit TRBD2. The CDR3 length is 16 residues. CDR1 is SGDLS and CDR2 is YYNGEE in the germline V gene. The ends lost 3 bases at V and 3 bases at J; junction bases unmatched: 10. The CDR3 bases are TGTGCCAGCAGCGGGTGGAAACTAGCGGGCCTCTACGAGCAGTACTTC. This gives the protein CASSGWKLAGLYEQYF.

This chain uses TRBV9 with TRBJ2-7; TRBD1 matches 10 bases. J lost 2 bases, V lost 3 bases, and 5 bases had no gene match. The CDR3 sequence is 15 residues long. From germline, CDR1 is SGDLS and CDR2 YYNGEE. CDR3 in DNA: TGTGCCAGCAGCGCGGGGACAGGGGTAACCTACGAGCAGTACTTC. This encodes CASSAGTGVTYEQYF.

This clone has a single count. The rearrangement uses TRBV19 and TRBJ1-2; D might be TRBD1 (5 bases). Germline loops: CDR1 LNHDA, CDR2 SQIVND (reference sequence). V was cut by 5 bases and J by 11 bases, with 12 bases left in between. The CDR3 covers 11 residues. CDR3 sequence: CASSETVWYTF. As DNA, the CDR3 is TGTGCCAGTAGTGAGACAGTTTGGTACACCTTC.

This clone has just one count. The CDR3: CASNLAGGADEQFF. DNA for the CDR3: TGCGCCAGCAACCTAGCGGGAGGGGCAGATGAGCAGTTCTTC. This sequence joins TRBV5-1 and TRBJ2-1, with TRBD2 matching 12 bases. Per the germline V gene, CDR1 is SGHRS and CDR2 is YFSETQ. The CDR3 has 14 amino acids. J lost 8 bases, V lost 6 bases, and 6 bases had no gene match.

This chain links TRBV29-1 with TRBJ1-2, with 9 bases identical to TRBD1. Germline V gene lookup returns CDR1 SQVTM and CDR2 ANQGSEA. Germline trimming cut 1 base from V and 5 bases from J; bases unmatched to any gene: 17. The CDR3 runs to 18 residues. The CDR3 reads CSVEVWGVDDRGNYGYTF. The CDR3 DNA reads TGCAGCGTTGAAGTGTGGGGAGTGGATGACAGGGGGAATTATGGCTACACCTTC. Filled out from reference TRBV29-1 and TRBJ1-2, the complete variable domain reads SAVISQKPSRDICQRGTSLTIQCQVDSQVTMMFWYRQQPGQSLTLIATANQGSEATYESGFVIDKFPISRPNLTFSTLTVSNMSPEDSSIYLCSVEVWGVDDRGNYGYTFGSGTRLTVV.

The rearrangement joins TRBV6-4 to TRBJ2-2; D possibly corresponds to TRBD2 (5 bases). V was clipped by 4 bases and J by 2 bases, with 8 bases between them. CDR1 is MRHNA and CDR2 is SNTAGT in the germline V gene. This CDR3 has 14 residues. Here the CDR3 DNA reads TGTGCCAGCAGTGGGACTTTTAACACCGGGGAGCTGTTTTTT. Its protein product is CASSGTFNTGELFF.

The V call is TRBV7-7, the J call TRBJ2-5, with TRBD2 identical over 13 bases. The CDR3 length is 17 residues. From germline, CDR1 is SSHAT and CDR2 FNYEAQ (reference sequence). The junction had 11 bases not matched to a gene; V was cut back by 5 bases and J by 5 bases. The CDR3 sequence is CASSRGLAGPGRETQYF. Written as DNA, the CDR3 is TGTGCCAGCAGCAGGGGACTAGCGGGACCTGGGAGGGAGACCCAGTACTTC.

The chain joins TRBV6-2 or TRBV6-3 to TRBJ2-4; D not resolved. The V and J ends lost 5 bases and 15 bases respectively, with 17 bases between them. The CDR3 covers 12 residues. CDR1 is MNHEY and CDR2 is SVGEGT in the germline V gene. CDR3 loop: CASSLSGSLGYF. CDR3 coding DNA: TGTGCCAGCAGTCTCTCAGGCTCACTGGGGTACTTC.

V and J are TRBV21-1 and TRBJ2-7; the table's D call, TRBD1, was not checked against the DNA. TRBV21-1 is a pseudogene locus. The CDR3 totals 14 residues. CDR3 in DNA: TGTGCCAGCAGCAGGTTGGGGCTAACCTACGAGCAGTACTTC. Translating it yields CASSRLGLTYEQYF.

J is TRBJ1-2 and V is TRBV12-3 or TRBV12-4, with D perhaps TRBD1 (5 bases). This CDR3 has 13 amino acids. Trimming shortened V by 6 bases and J by 4 bases, and 12 bases separated the two germline ends. The CDR3 sequence: CASSLQGGYGYTF. CDR3 DNA sequence: TGTGCCAGCAGCCTTCAGGGTGGCTATGGCTACACCTTC.

The V and J genes are TRBV12-5 and TRBJ2-6; no reliable D call. Germline V lookup: CDR1 LGHNT, CDR2 FRNRAP. This CDR3 has 12 residues. CDR3 sequence: CATSSGANVLTF. CDR3 nucleotide sequence: TGTGCCACGAGCTCTGGGGCCAACGTCCTGACTTTC.